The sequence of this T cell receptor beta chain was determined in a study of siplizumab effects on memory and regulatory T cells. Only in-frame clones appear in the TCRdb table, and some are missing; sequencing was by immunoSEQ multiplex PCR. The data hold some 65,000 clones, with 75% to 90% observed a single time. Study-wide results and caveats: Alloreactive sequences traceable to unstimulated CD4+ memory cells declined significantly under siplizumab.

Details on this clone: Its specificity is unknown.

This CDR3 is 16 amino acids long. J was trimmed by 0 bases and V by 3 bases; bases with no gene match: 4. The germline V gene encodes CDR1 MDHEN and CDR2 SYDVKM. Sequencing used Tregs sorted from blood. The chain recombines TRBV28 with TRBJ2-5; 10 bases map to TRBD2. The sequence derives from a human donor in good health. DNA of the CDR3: TGTGCCAGCAGTTTCCCTAGCGGGGGATACCAAGAGACCCAGTACTTC. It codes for CASSFPSGGYQETQYF.